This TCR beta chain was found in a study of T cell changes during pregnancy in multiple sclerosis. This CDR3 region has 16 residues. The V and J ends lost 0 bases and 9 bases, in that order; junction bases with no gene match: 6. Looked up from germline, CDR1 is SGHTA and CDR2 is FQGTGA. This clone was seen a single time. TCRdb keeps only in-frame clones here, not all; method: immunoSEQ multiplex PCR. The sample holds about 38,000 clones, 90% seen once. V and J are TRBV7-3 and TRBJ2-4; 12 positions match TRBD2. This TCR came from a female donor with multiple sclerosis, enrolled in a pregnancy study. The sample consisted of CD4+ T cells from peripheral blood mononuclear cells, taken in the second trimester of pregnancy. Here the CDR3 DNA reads TGTGCCAGCAGCTTAACCCCCCTAGCGGGAGGGGGCATTCAGTACTTC. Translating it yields CASSLTPLAGGGIQYF.